This T cell receptor beta chain comes out of a study of T cell responses to AZD1222 COVID-19 vaccine. Clones were read by immunoSEQ multiplex PCR, and TCRdb kept only the in-frame ones, dropping some. The sample contains approximately 120,000 clones, approximately 88% of which appear only once. Per germline, CDR1 MNHEY and CDR2 SVGAGI. There are 14 residues in the CDR3. On this clone: A junction boundary mismatches the germline segment, possibly from a read error.

The source is an adult in good health. This specimen was peripheral blood, taken on day 0 of AZD1222 vaccination. The V gene is TRBV6-5, the J gene TRBJ2-2; no firm D call. The CDR3 nucleotides are TGTGCTAGCAGTTACCTCGGATTGTCGGGGGAGCTGTTTTTT. Its protein product is CASSYLGLSGELFF.